This T cell receptor (beta chain) was observed in a study of blood T cells in healthy people across ages. As for the study in general: Template switching captured about one barcoded beta molecule per two T cells. Study conclusions and caveats: Underestimates were what the diversity estimates from one million T cells were considered to be. Roughly linearly, TCR beta diversity per million T cells fell as age increased.

Germline values: CDR1 SEHNR, CDR2 FQNEAQ (reference sequence). The length of the CDR3 is 14 residues. V dropped 4 bases and J dropped 5; count of bases not matched to a gene: 5. In the case of this clonotype: The target antigen is unknown.

The second PCR ran about 6 to 12 cycles with a sample-barcoded 5' primer and J-beta primers. Each cDNA molecule, via a template-switch adaptor with 12 random nucleotides, was tagged. TCRdb re-called the 5' RACE reads through MiXCR, storing one row per CDR3 protein. The sample yields approximately 1,700,000 distinct CDR3 sequences, about 39% seen once. The sequenced sample was blood. The source of this sequence is a human donor in good health. The genes are TRBV7-9 and TRBJ1-5; 7 nucleotides agree with TRBD1. The CDR3 reads CASSSGGRDQPQHF. The CDR3 DNA follows: TGTGCCAGCAGCTCAGGGGGAAGGGATCAGCCCCAGCATTTT.